This T cell receptor (beta chain) was observed in a study of shared clonotypes between healthy human individuals (dated by TCRdb to 2020 to 2022). General notes on the study: The cohort comprised a couple of women and a few men aged 18 to 49 years. For each donor, CD4 naive and CD4 memory were each run on three plates, CD8 naive on two plates, and CD8 memory on one plate. Libraries were prepared and TCR repertoires were sequenced by different laboratories using diverse techniques, in order to increase sequencing depth and limit assay-specific biases. Between about 0.85 and 9.5 billion PBMCs per donor were obtained by leukapheresis. To estimate repertoire size and how much clonotypes are shared between individuals, the study performed deep sequencing of blood TCR repertoires from a handful of healthy adults. Findings and caveats that apply to the study as a whole: Even with the large sequencing depth, rarefaction of the sorted-subset datasets indicated that sequencing was incomplete. Compared with non-shared clonotypes, clonotypes shared by all four sorted-subset donors had higher generation probabilities. Pairwise subsampling led to the expectation that sequencing depth would affect the degree of clonotype sharing among donors. Sharing across a handful of donors was observed for approximately 5% of naive CD4, over 3% of naive CD8, over 2% of memory CD4, and approximately 0.41% of memory CD8 clonotypes. The small number of donors limited the genetic and exposure-history diversity represented. Naive subsets generally had larger estimated clonotype richness than memory subsets. Sampling was restricted to blood, and TCR repertoires in tissue are likely to differ from TCR repertoires in blood.

Using the deep immunoSEQ assay, multiplex PCR amplified TCR CDR3 regions from genomic DNA. Extracted genomic DNA from each cell subset was spread evenly across all wells of several immunoSEQ 96-well plates, with each plate serving as a replicate. Each replicate PCR for sorted subsets received about 0.2 ug genomic DNA, equal to tens of thousands of T cell genomes. Purified libraries were quantified with a Qubit 3.0 fluorometer, sized on a Bioanalyzer 2100, and re-quantified with the KAPA Library Quantification kit. A separate single-read 150-cycle Illumina NextSeq 550 flow cell was used to sequence each immunoSEQ 96-well plate. The authors processed their data as follows. Because the immunoSEQ output held only junctional sequences and lacked quality scores, the filtering could not match the filtering applied to full-length reads. Sequences were annotated with PyIR, a Python wrapper for IgBLAST v1.9, and V/J genes and CDR3 were assigned using IMGT germline references. Reads were filtered out if the reads had weak V/J assignments (E-value above 1e-6), no CDR3, stop codons, out-of-frame junctions, or ambiguous translated residues. A V3J clonotype was defined by an identical inferred V gene, J gene, and CDR3 amino acid sequence. To compute the percentage overlap between repertoires, the number of shared unique clonotypes was divided by the size of the smaller repertoire. Three approaches were used to assess repertoire richness: RTK rarefaction, the Chao1 estimator, and Recon v2.1 estimates of unobserved clonotypes. For all TCRbeta clonotypes obtained by the gDNA method from a few donors, generation probabilities were computed with OLGA. TCRdb stores this immuneACCESS table with in-frame sequences only. Part of the clones is absent; in the studies checked, under half of the shortfall reflects unresolved V genes, and no reason is known for the rest. V, J and clone size are those of that table, while D and trimming were read from the DNA. This sample is represented by 1.6 million or so clones; approximately 96% of them were singletons. The leading ten clones occupy roughly 1.2% of the sample.

Donors were healthy HIV-negative adults with no recently reported acute infections or vaccinations. Only Caucasian adults living in Nashville, Tennessee, USA were represented among the donors. CD4+ T cells were enriched through magnetic negative selection, after which naive cells were positively selected on CD45RA and the remaining negative fraction served as the memory subset. Blood was collected by leukapheresis, and PBMCs were isolated by Ficoll-Histopaque density gradient centrifugation and then cryopreserved in liquid nitrogen vapor phase. Analytical flow cytometry was used to check the purity and quantity of each magnetically sorted T cell population. From each sorted fraction, genomic DNA was isolated and quantified by UV absorbance on a Nanodrop 2000c. V and J lose 1 base and 5 bases, and a span of 10 bases separates them. Taken from cysteine to phenylalanine, the CDR3 has 14 residues. Only the CDR3 DNA stays, 42 bases, in frame from base 1. In the germline V gene, CDR1 corresponds to SGHVS and CDR2 to FNYEAQ.

With regard to this clone: Its target antigen remains unknown. No qualities accompany the bases; no much larger clone lies one base away.

The chain couples TRBV7-6 to TRBJ2-3, with no confidently assigned D gene. The receptor was isolated from a man aged 30 to 39 in good health. The sample consisted of naive CD4+ T cells sorted from blood. Reading the label with the study, this specimen's cell subset or site is: CD45RA+ positively selected. The nucleotide sequence reads TGTGCCAGCAGCTTAGGGGCCTATTTAGATACGCAGTATTTT. Its amino acids are CASSLGAYLDTQYF.